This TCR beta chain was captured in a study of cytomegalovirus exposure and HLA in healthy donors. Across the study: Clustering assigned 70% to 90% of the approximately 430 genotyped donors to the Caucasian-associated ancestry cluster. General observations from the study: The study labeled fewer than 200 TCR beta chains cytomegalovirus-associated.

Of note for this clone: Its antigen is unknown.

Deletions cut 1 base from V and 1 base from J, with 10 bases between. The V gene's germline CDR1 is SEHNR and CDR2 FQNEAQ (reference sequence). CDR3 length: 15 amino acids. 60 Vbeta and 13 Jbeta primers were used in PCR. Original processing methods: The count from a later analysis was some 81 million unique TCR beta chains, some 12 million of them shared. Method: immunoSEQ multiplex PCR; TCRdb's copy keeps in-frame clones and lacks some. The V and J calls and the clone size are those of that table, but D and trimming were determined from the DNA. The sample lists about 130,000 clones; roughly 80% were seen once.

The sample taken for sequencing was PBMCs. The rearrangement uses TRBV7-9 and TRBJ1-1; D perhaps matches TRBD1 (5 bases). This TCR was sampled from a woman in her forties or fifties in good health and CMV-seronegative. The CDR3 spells CASSLGDSPNTEAFF. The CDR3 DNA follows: TGTGCCAGCAGCTTAGGGGACTCCCCGAACACTGAAGCTTTCTTT.